This TCR beta chain was found in a study of human T cells and chemical hapten exposure. Overall study context: On roughly 2 cm by roughly 2 cm of upper inner arm skin, sensitization was performed with 2% DPC.

Time point specified: pre-sensitization, week 0. Described treatment: therapeutic diphenylcyclopropenone sensitization with weekly scalp DPC. Trimming cost V 5 bases and J 6 bases, with 13 bases left between them. The germline V gene has CDR1 LGHNT and CDR2 FRNRAP. The CDR3 sequence is 13 residues long. A single record per CDR3 protein comes from TCRdb applying MiXCR to the RACE reads. Of some 98,000 distinct CDR3 sequences listed, 10% to 14% are singletons. This clonotype was observed at least ten times. The chain couples TRBV12-5 to TRBJ1-2; D may be TRBD1 (5 bases). Sequencing used whole blood, obtained in connection with sensitization to the hapten diphenylcyclopropenone (DPC). This receptor was identified in a woman aged 55-69 years with alopecia areata. Some clones in this sample may be carry-over from other donors' samples. The CDR3 DNA reads as TGTGCTAGTGGTCAGGGACTTGTGGATGGCTACACCTTC. Translated: CASGQGLVDGYTF.